This TCR beta chain was obtained from a study of CD8+ T cells in alopecia areata. The ends were cut back, 8 bases at V and 5 bases at J, with 11 bases in the middle. CDR1 SNHLY and CDR2 FYNNEI come from the germline V gene. This CDR3 is built from 12 residues. The treatment was: oral pan-JAK inhibitor, 5-10 mg twice daily. Extracted RNA was reverse transcribed, and the resulting cDNA served as sequencing template. Clones were sequenced by immunoSEQ multiplex PCR, and TCRdb holds only the in-frame ones, with some missing. The repertoire consists of about 160,000 clones, with about three fifths occurring once and the leading ten covering 0.9% to 1%.

The sequencing here drew on CD4+ T cells sorted from blood, taken at week 4, from a patient treated with tofacitinib. This receptor was obtained from a human donor with alopecia areata. The V call is TRBV2, the J call TRBJ2-3; D is uncertain. For the CDR3, the DNA is TGTGCCAGCCTTTCCTCGGGAGATACGCAGTATTTT. Translation gives CASLSSGDTQYF.